The clone carrying this T cell receptor (beta chain) was observed once. The target antigen is unknown. The data were obtained in a study of lymphopenia after photon versus proton radiotherapy. This table comes from immunoSEQ multiplex PCR, and its TCRdb copy is limited to in-frame clones, with some not included. The top ten hold approximately 0.72% of the sample, which has just over 30,000 clones, about 93% seen once. Findings of the study overall: Better survival with proton therapy was suggested as possible, not demonstrated. Relative stability marked proton patients; photon patients lost diversity and naive cells. After lymphocyte nadir, photon-treated repertoires showed oligoclonal expansion, especially CD8+ Temra. Larger post-nadir TCR diversity loss correlated inversely with survival in deceased patients.

Sample: peripheral blood, taken from a patient treated with photon-based radiotherapy. The TCR comes from a woman in her 50s with cholangiocarcinoma.

The chain's CDR3 is CAWSGWGGYTF. As DNA, the CDR3 is TGTGCCTGGAGTGGTTGGGGAGGCTACACCTTC. The chain uses TRBV30 and TRBJ1-2; D remains ambiguous. The CDR3 contains 11 residues. CDR1 is GTSNPN, CDR2 SVGIG, per germline (reference sequence). The ends were cut back, 1 base at V and 8 bases at J, with 8 bases in the middle.